The T cell receptor (beta chain) described here comes from a study of Graves' ophthalmopathy and Graves' hyperthyroidism. This clonotype has a count of ten or more. Its antigen is still unknown. Amplifying from RNA transcripts, the study obtained TCR beta CDR3 regions. An initial RT-PCR round employing HTBI primers preceded a second-round multiplex PCR. Using its own MiXCR run on the multiplex PCR reads, TCRdb lists one record per CDR3 protein. The table lists approximately 330,000 distinct CDR3 sequences, roughly 16% of them singletons, with roughly an eighth in the top ten. Enrollment excluded any patients with other autoimmune diseases, uncontrolled infections, pregnancy or lactation. The J segment lost 2 bases and the V segment lost 0 bases, leaving 8 bases of the junction unmatched. Germline lookup yields CDR1 MNHEY and CDR2 SVGAGI. The CDR3 extends over 17 amino acids. Study-level results: The model's prediction of ophthalmopathy progression had around 70% sensitivity and roughly 77% specificity.

The source is an adult man with Graves' ophthalmopathy. The chain couples TRBV6-5 to TRBJ2-5, with TRBD1 matching 8 bases. The sequencing sample was made of peripheral blood. CDR3: CASSYSPAGGPQETQYF. DNA for the CDR3: TGTGCCAGCAGTTACTCGCCGGCAGGGGGCCCACAAGAGACCCAGTACTTC.